This T cell receptor beta chain comes out of a study of blood T cell repertoires in COVID-19. Study in general: Specimens from acute and convalescent COVID-19 originated in the United States, Italy and Spain. Sources were T cells, B-cell-depleted T cells, or PBMCs; the material itself was cDNA or gDNA.

V was cut by 7 bases and J by 1 base, with 12 bases left in between. Germline V CDR1 and CDR2: KGHDR, SFDVKD. The CDR3 spans 14 residues. The sample holds a few counts of this clone. In the source study's methods: From reference gene primer amplification, estimates of nucleated cell counts were derived. Generated by immunoSEQ multiplex PCR, the TCRdb table keeps only in-frame clones and is missing some. For V, J and clone size, that table is used; D and trimming come from the DNA. The table shows around 80,000 clones, with 75% to 90% occurring only once. This sequence originates from a woman aged 70-85 years with acute or convalescent COVID-19. Sequenced material: peripheral blood. This chain links TRBV24-1 with TRBJ1-1, with D possibly being TRBD1 (5 bases). CDR3 loop: CATSSAGGNTEAFF. DNA for the CDR3: TGTGCCACCAGCAGCGCGGGGGGGAACACTGAAGCTTTCTTT.